The 5 T cell receptor beta chains listed next were all sequenced from one sample in a study of human T cells and chemical hapten exposure. Sample time point: patch test 2, 6 weeks after DPC sensitization. Noted treatment: therapeutic diphenylcyclopropenone sensitization with weekly scalp DPC. TCRdb re-called the RACE reads with MiXCR, one entry per CDR3 protein. Counted here are around 82,000 distinct CDR3 sequences, 6.5% to 8% occurring once; the ten biggest clones make up 1% to 1.5%. Source: whole blood, taken in connection with sensitization to the hapten diphenylcyclopropenone (DPC). Receptor source: a woman aged 30 to 39 with alopecia areata. Some clones in this sample may be carry-over from other donors' samples.

Only a few counts were recorded for this clonotype. The V call is TRBV3-1, the J call TRBJ2-5, with TRBD2 matching 10 bases. V was clipped by 1 base and J by 4 bases; unmatched bases: 6. This CDR3 has 16 residues. Germline CDR1 LGHDT, CDR2 YNNKEL (reference sequence). This CDR3 is CASSQGNSGGSETQYF. DNA of the CDR3: TGTGCCAGCAGCCAAGGGAATAGCGGGGGGTCAGAGACCCAGTACTTC.

This clonotype was counted once. Just one base apart from a much larger clone, this may be a read error. The rearrangement uses TRBV28 and TRBJ1-5; D is uncertain. The CDR3 has 14 amino acids. Germline values: CDR1 MDHEN, CDR2 SYDVKM. The CDR3 here is CAGSPPGTGQPQHF. In DNA, the CDR3 is TGTGCCGGCAGTCCTCCCGGAACGGGTCAGCCCCAGCATTTT.

This clonotype was recorded at least ten times. The rearrangement links TRBV20-1 to TRBJ2-3; D not resolved. Germline V gene lookup returns CDR1 DFQATT and CDR2 SNEGSKA (reference sequence). Trimming took 1 base from V and 1 from J, leaving 6 bases between them. The CDR3 sequence is 13 residues long. DNA for the CDR3: TGCAGTGCTAGAGTAAGAGGCACAGATACGCAGTATTTT. This sequence encodes CSARVRGTDTQYF.

This clonotype was detected only a few times. The chain joins TRBV18 to TRBJ1-3, with 7 bases matching TRBD1. This CDR3 region has 15 residues. Trimming at V came to 0 bases and at J to 2 bases, leaving 1 base not matched to a gene. The germline gives CDR1 KGHSH, CDR2 LQKENI. The CDR3 DNA reads as TGTGCCAGCTCACCACCGGGACAGACTGGAAACACCATATATTTT. Its translation: CASSPPGQTGNTIYF. Looking up the rest from reference TRBV18 and TRBJ1-3 gives the full variable domain: NAGVMQNPRHLVRRRGQEARLRCSPMKGHSHVYWYRQLPEEGLKFMVYLQKENIIDESGMPKERFSAEFPKEGPSILRIQQVVRGDSAAYFCASSPPGQTGNTIYFGEGSWLTVV.

The chain links TRBV3-1 to TRBJ2-3; TRBD1 is a possible D gene (6 bases). CDR1 and CDR2 from the germline V gene are LGHDT and YNNKEL (reference sequence). Between the trimmed V and J ends, which lost 1 base and 4 bases, there was a span of 12 bases. The CDR3 totals 15 residues. CDR3: CASSQAGVGPDTQYF. The DNA of the CDR3 is TGTGCCAGCAGCCAAGCAGGGGTTGGGCCAGATACGCAGTATTTT.